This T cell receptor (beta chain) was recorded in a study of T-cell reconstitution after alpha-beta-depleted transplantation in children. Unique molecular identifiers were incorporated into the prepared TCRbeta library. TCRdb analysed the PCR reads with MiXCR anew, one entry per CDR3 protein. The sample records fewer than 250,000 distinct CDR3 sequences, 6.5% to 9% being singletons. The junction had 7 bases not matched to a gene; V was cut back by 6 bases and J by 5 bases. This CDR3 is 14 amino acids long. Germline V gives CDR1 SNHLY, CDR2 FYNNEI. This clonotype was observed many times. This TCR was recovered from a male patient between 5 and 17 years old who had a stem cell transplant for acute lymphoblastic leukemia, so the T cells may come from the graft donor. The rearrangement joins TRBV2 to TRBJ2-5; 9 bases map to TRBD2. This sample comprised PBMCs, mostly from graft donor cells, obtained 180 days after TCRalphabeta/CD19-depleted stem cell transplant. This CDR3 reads CASRSIAGDETQYF. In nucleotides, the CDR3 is TGTGCCAGCAGATCTATAGCGGGAGACGAGACCCAGTACTTC.